The 20 T cell receptor beta chains in this list originate from one sample, sequenced in a study of T-cell reconstitution after alpha-beta-depleted transplantation in children. Construction of the TCRbeta library involved unique molecular identifiers. TCRdb passed the PCR reads through MiXCR, listing each CDR3 protein once. The top ten hold about 3.9% of the sample, which has about 360,000 distinct CDR3 sequences, approximately 12% seen once. The starting material was PBMCs, obtained from the stem cell graft. These receptors all come from a human donor who donated a stem cell graft to a child with Fanconi anemia.

This clonotype was observed many times. The chain is built from TRBV29-1 and TRBJ2-3; D unresolved. This CDR3 spans 13 amino acids. Trimming removed 0 bases from V and 3 bases from J, with 7 bases in between. Germline CDR1 is SQVTM and CDR2 is ANQGSEA. CDR3: CSVEESRTDTQYF. CDR3 bases: TGCAGCGTTGAAGAATCTCGGACAGATACGCAGTATTTT.

The chain has TRBV5-6 and TRBJ2-3; the match to TRBD2 covers 8 bases. The germline V gene encodes CDR1 SGHDT and CDR2 YYEEEE. The length of the CDR3 is 16 residues. V lost 2 bases to trimming and J lost 2 bases; unmatched junction nucleotides: 7. The CDR3 reads CASSLPAGGNTDTQYF. The CDR3 bases are TGTGCCAGCAGCTTACCGGCGGGGGGAAACACAGATACGCAGTATTTT. Full variable domain (outside the CDR3, taken from reference TRBV5-6 and TRBJ2-3): DAGVTQSPTHLIKTRGQQVTLRCSPKSGHDTVSWYQQALGQGPQFIFQYYEEEERQRGNFPDRFSGHQFPNYSSELNVNALLLGDSALYLCASSLPAGGNTDTQYFGPGTRLTVL.

Turning to this clonotype: One end of the junction is discordant with germline, which a read error may explain. J is TRBJ2-7 and V is TRBV5-1; the match to TRBD2 covers 10 bases. The CDR3 extends over 15 amino acids. Germline V gives CDR1 SGHRS, CDR2 YFSETQ. CDR3 nucleotides: TGCGCCAGCAGCCAACCTAGCGGGGGCTCCAACGAGCAGTACTTC. It specifies CASSQPSGGSNEQYF.

This clonotype was seen repeatedly, ten times or more. The V call is TRBV6-2 or TRBV6-3, the J call TRBJ2-1; 8 bases agree with TRBD2. Trimming took 5 bases from V and 10 from J; bases not matched to a gene: 7. The germline gives CDR1 MNHEY, CDR2 SVGEGT. The CDR3 totals 13 residues. CDR3 coding DNA: TGTGCCAGCAGTGCCCAACTAGCGGAAGAGCAGTTCTTC. Its translation is CASSAQLAEEQFF.

This clonotype occurred a few times. This chain joins TRBV12-3 or TRBV12-4 and TRBJ2-1, with 11 positions matching TRBD2. The ends lost 2 bases at V and 8 bases at J; junction bases unmatched: 8. The CDR3 loop spans 16 amino acids. The DNA of the CDR3 is TGTGCCAGCAGTTTAAGGCTAGCGGGGGGCATCGATGAGCAGTTCTTC. Translated: CASSLRLAGGIDEQFF.

This chain links TRBV28 with TRBJ1-2; TRBD1 is a possible D gene (5 bases). The V and J ends lost 4 bases and 5 bases respectively, with 11 bases between them. The CDR3 is made up of 13 amino acids. Germline values: CDR1 MDHEN, CDR2 SYDVKM. The CDR3 is CASSSEDIYGYTF. In nucleotides, the CDR3 is TGTGCCAGCAGTTCCGAGGACATTTATGGCTACACCTTC.

V and J are TRBV12-3 or TRBV12-4 and TRBJ2-7; D perhaps matches TRBD1 (5 bases). The V and J ends lost 6 bases and 0 bases respectively, with 9 bases between them. The CDR3 runs to 13 residues. CDR3: CASRLTASYEQYF. CDR3 bases: TGTGCCAGCAGGTTGACAGCCTCCTACGAGCAGTACTTC.

The J gene is TRBJ1-1, the V gene TRBV29-1; D unresolved. The CDR3 is made up of 15 amino acids. Germline values: CDR1 SQVTM, CDR2 ANQGSEA. The V end lost 4 bases, the J end lost 3 bases, and 18 bases lay between the germline ends. CDR3 loop: CSVGRVGNGDTEAFF. Here the CDR3 DNA reads TGCAGCGTTGGTAGGGTCGGGAACGGGGACACTGAAGCTTTCTTT. The variable domain in full, with the rest retrieved from reference TRBV29-1 and TRBJ1-1, is SAVISQKPSRDICQRGTSLTIQCQVDSQVTMMFWYRQQPGQSLTLIATANQGSEATYESGFVIDKFPISRPNLTFSTLTVSNMSPEDSSIYLCSVGRVGNGDTEAFFGQGTRLTVV.

This clonotype was seen repeatedly, ten times or more. The chain is built from TRBV7-8 and TRBJ2-7, with 7 nucleotides matching TRBD1. This CDR3 has 16 amino acids. Germline lookup yields CDR1 SGHVS and CDR2 FQNEAQ. J gave up 2 bases and V 3 bases, and 10 bases lay outside the gene matches. In DNA form, the CDR3 reads TGTGCCAGCAGCTTCAACACCGGGACAGTTGCCTACGAGCAGTACGTC. Translation: CASSFNTGTVAYEQYV.

The rearrangement joins TRBV3-1 to TRBJ1-2, with TRBD1 as a possible D gene (5 bases). V lost 0 bases and J lost 4, with 15 bases in between. The CDR3 runs to 16 residues. Looked up from germline, CDR1 is LGHDT and CDR2 is YNNKEL (reference sequence). This chain's CDR3 is CASSQDNRRGGYGYTF. The CDR3, as DNA: TGTGCCAGCAGCCAAGATAATAGGAGGGGTGGCTATGGCTACACCTTC.

This clonotype was counted a few times. The V gene is TRBV9, the J gene TRBJ1-2, with a possible D match to TRBD1 (5 bases). This CDR3 spans 18 amino acids. V was cut by 3 bases and J by 0 bases, with 21 bases left in between. Germline assignment: CDR1 SGDLS and CDR2 YYNGEE. CDR3 amino acids: CASSANRGRRITNYGYTF. The CDR3 DNA follows: TGTGCCAGCAGCGCCAACCGGGGCCGGAGGATTACTAACTATGGCTACACCTTC. The whole variable domain, remainder taken from reference TRBV9 and TRBJ1-2, is DSGVTQTPKHLITATGQRVTLRCSPRSGDLSVYWYQQSLDQGLQFLIQYYNGEERAKGNILERFSAQQFPDLHSELNLSSLELGDSALYFCASSANRGRRITNYGYTFGSGTRLTVV.

This clonotype was seen at least ten times. The chain uses TRBV2 and TRBJ1-6; D not certain. This CDR3 contains 14 residues. Germline loops: CDR1 SNHLY, CDR2 FYNNEI. The V gene lost 7 bases and the J gene lost 7 bases, with 14 bases spanning the gap. CDR3 nucleotides: TGTGCCAGCATTCGCGACCGAGACAATTCACCCCTCCACTTT. Encoded protein: CASIRDRDNSPLHF.

This chain connects TRBV20-1 to TRBJ2-5; the D gene is possibly TRBD1 (6 bases). Deletions cut 0 bases from V and 1 base from J, with 15 bases between. The length of the CDR3 is 16 residues. The germline V gene has CDR1 DFQATT and CDR2 SNEGSKA (reference sequence). The CDR3 nucleotides read TGCAGTGCTAGAGACTCCGAGGACAGTATCCAAGAGACCCAGTACTTC. Translated, it gives CSARDSEDSIQETQYF.

The chain recombines TRBV20-1 with TRBJ1-5; possible D gene TRBD1, 6 bases. From germline, CDR1 is DFQATT and CDR2 SNEGSKA (reference sequence). The germline V and J ends were trimmed by 6 bases and 5 bases, with 26 bases remaining between them. This CDR3 region has 17 residues. Here the CDR3 DNA reads TGCAGTGCCGTTGAAATTACAGGGCAAATTACACATCAGCCCCAGCATTTT. Its translation: CSAVEITGQITHQPQHF.

The chain employs TRBV2 and TRBJ2-2; weak D call: TRBD2 (6 bases). Trimming left V 5 bases short and J 5 bases short, with 15 bases between. Germline V CDR1 and CDR2: SNHLY, FYNNEI. The CDR3 has 15 residues. The CDR3 DNA reads as TGTGCCAGCAGTTCGCAGGGAGGTAGGACCGGGGAGCTGTTTTTT. This encodes CASSSQGGRTGELFF. Variable domain in full (rest from reference TRBV2 and TRBJ2-2): EPEVTQTPSHQVTQMGQEVILRCVPISNHLYFYWYRQILGQKVEFLVSFYNNEISEKSEIFDDQFSVERPDGSNFTLKIRSTKLEDSAMYFCASSSQGGRTGELFFGEGSRLTVL.

The genes are TRBV7-9 and TRBJ1-5, with D unresolved. The V and J ends lost 3 bases and 7 bases respectively, with 10 bases between them. From germline, CDR1 is SEHNR and CDR2 FQNEAQ (reference sequence). The CDR3 runs 13 residues. CDR3 DNA: TGTGCCAGCAGCTTCCAGGAAGGCCAGCCCCAGCATTTT. This gives the protein CASSFQEGQPQHF.

The CDR3 here is CASSLKGYTEAFF. CDR3 sequence (DNA): TGTGCCAGCAGTCTCAAGGGTTACACTGAAGCTTTCTTT. This sequence joins TRBV12-3 or TRBV12-4 and TRBJ1-1; unclear D gene. This CDR3 has 13 residues. Between the trimmed V and J ends, which lost 5 bases and 3 bases, there was a span of 10 bases.

The table lists this clonotype with a few counts. This chain links TRBV4-3 with TRBJ1-2; no clear D gene. This CDR3 region has 14 residues. Germline V gene sequence: CDR1 LGHNA, CDR2 YSLEER. Trimming removed 0 bases at V and 1 base at J, with 6 bases between. CDR3 nucleotide sequence: TGCGCCAGCAGCCAAGATGGCGATAACTATGGCTACACCTTC. It is translated as CASSQDGDNYGYTF.

This clonotype was detected many times. The chain combines TRBV6-5 with TRBJ2-1; D is perhaps TRBD1 or TRBD2 (5 bases each). V shed 6 bases and J shed 10 bases, with 13 bases lying between them. CDR1 is MNHEY, CDR2 SVGAGI, per germline. The CDR3 has 12 amino acids. CDR3 bases: TGTGCCAGCAGCTCCTCGGGACGGGAGCAGTTCTTC. Translated, it gives CASSSSGREQFF.

This clonotype appeared many times. The chain couples TRBV5-1 to TRBJ1-1, with 10 bases matching TRBD1. The V gene's germline CDR1 is SGHRS and CDR2 YFSETQ. The V gene end was trimmed by 1 base and the J gene end by 3 bases; junction bases not matched to a gene: 3. CDR3 length equals 15 residues. CDR3 sequence (DNA): TGCGCCAGCAGCTTGACCGGACAGGGGGACACTGAAGCTTTCTTT. Translation gives CASSLTGQGDTEAFF.